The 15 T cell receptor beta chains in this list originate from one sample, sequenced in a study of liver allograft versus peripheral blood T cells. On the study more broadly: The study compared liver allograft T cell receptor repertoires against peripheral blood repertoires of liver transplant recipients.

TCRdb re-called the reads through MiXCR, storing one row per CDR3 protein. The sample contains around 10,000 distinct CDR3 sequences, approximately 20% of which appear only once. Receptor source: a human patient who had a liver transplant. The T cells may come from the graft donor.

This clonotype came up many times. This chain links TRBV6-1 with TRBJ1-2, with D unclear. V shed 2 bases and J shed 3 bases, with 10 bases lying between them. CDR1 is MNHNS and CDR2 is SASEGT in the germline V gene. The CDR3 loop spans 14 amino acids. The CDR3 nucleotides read TGTGCCAGCAGTGAAAGGACTGACTACTATGGCTACACCTTC. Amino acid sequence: CASSERTDYYGYTF.

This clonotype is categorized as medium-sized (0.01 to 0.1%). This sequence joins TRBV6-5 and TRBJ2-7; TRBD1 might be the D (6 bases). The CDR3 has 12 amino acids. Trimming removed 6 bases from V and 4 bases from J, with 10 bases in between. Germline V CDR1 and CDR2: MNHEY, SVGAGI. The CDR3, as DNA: TGTGCCAGCAGCCCCCAGGGGTACGAGCAGTACTTC. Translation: CASSPQGYEQYF.

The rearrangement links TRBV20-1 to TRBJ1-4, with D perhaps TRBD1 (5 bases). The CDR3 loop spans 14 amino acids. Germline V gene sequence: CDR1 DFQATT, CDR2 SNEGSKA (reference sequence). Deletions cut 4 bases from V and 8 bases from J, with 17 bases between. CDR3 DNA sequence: TGCAGTGCTACCTCCGGGACCACCAGCGAAAAACTGTTTTTT. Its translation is CSATSGTTSEKLFF.

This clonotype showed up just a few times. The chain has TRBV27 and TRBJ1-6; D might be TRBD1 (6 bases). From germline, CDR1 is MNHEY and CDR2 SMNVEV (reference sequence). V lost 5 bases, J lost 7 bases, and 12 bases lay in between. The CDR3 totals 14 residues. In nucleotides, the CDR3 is TGTGCCAGCAGTCGACAGGCTAAGAATTCACCCCTCCACTTT. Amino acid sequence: CASSRQAKNSPLHF.

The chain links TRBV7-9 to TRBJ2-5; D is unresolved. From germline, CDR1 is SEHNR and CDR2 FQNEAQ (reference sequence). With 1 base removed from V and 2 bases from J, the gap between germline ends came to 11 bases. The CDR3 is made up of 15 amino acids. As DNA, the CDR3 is TGTGCCAGCAGCTTAGTATTAGGCCAACAAGAGACCCAGTACTTC. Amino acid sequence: CASSLVLGQQETQYF.

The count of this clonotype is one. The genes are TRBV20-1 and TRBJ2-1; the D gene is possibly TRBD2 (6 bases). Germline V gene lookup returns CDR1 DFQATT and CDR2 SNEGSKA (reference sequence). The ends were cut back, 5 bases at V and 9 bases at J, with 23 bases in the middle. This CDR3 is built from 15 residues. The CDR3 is CSAPLTSGAVGEQFF. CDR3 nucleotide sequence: TGCAGTGCTCCCCTTACGTCGGGAGCAGTCGGTGAGCAGTTCTTC.

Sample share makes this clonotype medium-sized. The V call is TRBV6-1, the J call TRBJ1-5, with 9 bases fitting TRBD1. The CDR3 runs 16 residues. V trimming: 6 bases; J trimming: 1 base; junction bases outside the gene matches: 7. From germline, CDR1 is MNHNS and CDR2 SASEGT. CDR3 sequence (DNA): TGTGCCAGCAGAAGGACAGGGGAAGGGAGCAATCAGCCCCAGCATTTT. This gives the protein CASRRTGEGSNQPQHF.

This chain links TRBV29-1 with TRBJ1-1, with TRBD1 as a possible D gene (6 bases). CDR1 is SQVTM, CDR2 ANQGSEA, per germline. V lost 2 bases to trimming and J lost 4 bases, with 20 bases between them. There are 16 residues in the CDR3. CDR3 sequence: CSVELLPGQRATEAFF. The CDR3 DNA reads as TGCAGCGTTGAACTTTTGCCAGGACAGAGGGCCACTGAAGCTTTCTTT.

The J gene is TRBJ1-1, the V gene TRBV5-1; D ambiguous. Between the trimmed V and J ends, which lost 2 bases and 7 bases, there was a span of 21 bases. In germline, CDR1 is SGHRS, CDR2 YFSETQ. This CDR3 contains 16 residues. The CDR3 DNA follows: TGCGCCAGCAGCTTAGGAGCAGGCGCCTCGCTGAGTGAAGCTTTCTTT. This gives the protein CASSLGAGASLSEAFF.

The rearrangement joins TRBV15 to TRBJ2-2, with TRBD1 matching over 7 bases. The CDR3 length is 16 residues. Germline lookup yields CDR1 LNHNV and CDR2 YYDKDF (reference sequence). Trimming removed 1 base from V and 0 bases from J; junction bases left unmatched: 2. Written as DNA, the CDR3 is TGTGCCACCAGCAGAGGACAGGGTACGAACACCGGGGAGCTGTTTTTT. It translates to CATSRGQGTNTGELFF.

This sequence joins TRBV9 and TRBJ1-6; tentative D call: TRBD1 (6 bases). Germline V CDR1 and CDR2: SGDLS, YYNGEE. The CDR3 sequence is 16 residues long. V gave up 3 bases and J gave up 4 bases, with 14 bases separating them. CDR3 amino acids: CASSARGHQYNSPLHF. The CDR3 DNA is TGTGCCAGCAGCGCCCGGGGACACCAATATAATTCACCCCTCCACTTT.

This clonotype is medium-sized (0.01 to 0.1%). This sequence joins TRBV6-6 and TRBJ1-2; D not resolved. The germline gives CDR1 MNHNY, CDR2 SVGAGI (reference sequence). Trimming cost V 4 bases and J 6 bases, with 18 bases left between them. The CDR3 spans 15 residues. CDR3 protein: CASSWTDGARNGYTF. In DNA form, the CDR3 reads TGTGCCAGCAGTTGGACGGACGGCGCCAGGAATGGCTACACCTTC.

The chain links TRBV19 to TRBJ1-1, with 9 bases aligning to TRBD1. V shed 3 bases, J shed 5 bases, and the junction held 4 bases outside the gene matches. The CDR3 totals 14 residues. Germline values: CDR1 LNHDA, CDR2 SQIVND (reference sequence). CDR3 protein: CASSILDRGTEAFF. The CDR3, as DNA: TGTGCCAGTAGTATCCTAGACAGGGGGACTGAAGCTTTCTTT.

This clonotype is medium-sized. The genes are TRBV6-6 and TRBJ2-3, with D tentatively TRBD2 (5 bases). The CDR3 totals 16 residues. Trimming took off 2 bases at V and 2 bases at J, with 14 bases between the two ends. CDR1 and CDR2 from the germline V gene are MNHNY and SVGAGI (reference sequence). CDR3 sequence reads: CASSYPWSGNTDTQYF. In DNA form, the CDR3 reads TGTGCCAGCAGTTACCCCTGGAGCGGAAACACAGATACGCAGTATTTT.

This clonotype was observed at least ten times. The CDR3 spells CASSIVWGTEAFF. CDR3 DNA sequence: TGTGCCAGTAGTATAGTATGGGGGACTGAAGCTTTCTTT. The chain is built from TRBV19 and TRBJ1-1; tentative D call: TRBD1 (5 bases). The V gene lost 1 base and the J gene lost 5 bases, with 8 bases spanning the gap. Germline CDR1 LNHDA, CDR2 SQIVND (reference sequence). This CDR3 is built from 13 residues. The full variable domain, with the rest looked up from reference TRBV19 and TRBJ1-1, is DGGITQSPKYLFRKEGQNVTLSCEQNLNHDAMYWYRQDPGQGLRLIYYSQIVNDFQKGDIAEGYSVSREKKESFPLTVTSAQKNPTAFYLCASSIVWGTEAFFGQGTRLTVV.